Following are 15 T cell receptor beta chains from one sample sequenced in a study of cytomegalovirus exposure and HLA in healthy donors (TCRdb year 2017). The library was generated by the immunoSEQ multiplex PCR assay. For the multiplex PCR, a mixture combining 60 forward primers for TCR Vbeta segments and 13 reverse primers for TCR Jbeta segments was used. TCRdb holds this immuneACCESS table with in-frame rearrangements only. Some clones are missing; in checked studies, unresolved V genes explain under half, and the rest has no known cause. The sample records around 200,000 clones, around 80% of which are singletons. The ten most abundant clones make up less than 3% of the sample. Material for sequencing was PBMCs. These receptors all stem from a woman aged 60-75 years in good health and CMV-seropositive.

The genes are TRBV11-2 and TRBJ2-5; TRBD2 agrees at 9 bases. V lost 5 bases and J lost 2; bases outside the gene matches: 6. There are 15 residues in the CDR3. Germline V gives CDR1 SGHAT, CDR2 FQNNGV. CDR3 sequence reads: CASSQLAGAQETQYF. For the CDR3, the DNA is TGTGCCAGCAGCCAACTAGCGGGTGCTCAAGAGACCCAGTACTTC.

The V and J genes are TRBV30 and TRBJ2-5; D is perhaps TRBD1 (5 bases). Judging by the DNA end, TRBJ2-7 fits better; the J call may be wrong. Germline CDR1 reads GTSNPN; CDR2 reads SVGIG (reference sequence). The CDR3 sequence is 13 residues long. The CDR3 sequence is CAWSDGASNEQYF. The CDR3 region has the DNA TGTGCCTGGAGTGATGGGGCGAGCAACGAGCAGTACTTC.

The V call is TRBV5-4, the J call TRBJ1-4; TRBD1 matches 9 bases. The ends lost 4 bases at V and 8 bases at J; junction bases unmatched: 9. Germline lookup yields CDR1 SGHNT and CDR2 YYREEE (reference sequence). The CDR3 covers 15 residues. The CDR3 DNA sequence: TGTGCCAGCAGCGTAAACAGGGGGCAAGTGGAAAAACTGTTTTTT. Translated: CASSVNRGQVEKLFF. The whole variable domain, remainder taken from reference TRBV5-4 and TRBJ1-4, is ETGVTQSPTHLIKTRGQQVTLRCSSQSGHNTVSWYQQALGQGPQFIFQYYREEENGRGNFPPRFSGLQFPNYSSELNVNALELDDSALYLCASSVNRGQVEKLFFGSGTQLSVL.

The chain carries TRBV5-1 and TRBJ1-1, with D unresolved. Germline assignment: CDR1 SGHRS and CDR2 YFSETQ. Trimming removed 3 bases at V and 1 base at J, with 7 bases between. CDR3 length: 13 residues. CDR3 sequence (DNA): TGCGCCAGCAGCTCACAGTCGAACACTGAAGCTTTCTTT. This codes for CASSSQSNTEAFF. The full variable domain, in which reference TRBV5-1 and TRBJ1-1 provide the parts outside the CDR3, is KAGVTQTPRYLIKTRGQQVTLSCSPISGHRSVSWYQQTPGQGLQFLFEYFSETQRNKGNFPGRFSGRQFSNSRSEMNVSTLELGDSALYLCASSSQSNTEAFFGQGTRLTVV.

The chain links TRBV28 to TRBJ2-3, with 8 nucleotides matching TRBD2. The CDR3 sequence is 17 residues long. Germline CDR1 reads MDHEN; CDR2 reads SYDVKM. Germline trimming cut 1 base from V and 0 bases from J; bases unmatched to any gene: 6. CDR3 in DNA: TGTGCCAGCAGTTTATTTGGACTAGCAACTAGCACAGATACGCAGTATTTT. Encoded protein: CASSLFGLATSTDTQYF.

The chain carries TRBV5-6 and TRBJ2-1; 12 nucleotides align to TRBD2. The CDR3 spans 15 residues. J lost 9 bases, V lost 3 bases, and 7 bases had no gene match. Per germline, CDR1 SGHDT and CDR2 YYEEEE. The CDR3 coding sequence is TGTGCCAGCAGCTCCCTAGCGGGGGGGCCAAGTGAGCAGTTCTTC. This sequence encodes CASSSLAGGPSEQFF. The variable domain in full, completed from reference TRBV5-6 and TRBJ2-1, reads DAGVTQSPTHLIKTRGQQVTLRCSPKSGHDTVSWYQQALGQGPQFIFQYYEEEERQRGNFPDRFSGHQFPNYSSELNVNALLLGDSALYLCASSSLAGGPSEQFFGPGTRLTVL.

V is TRBV7-3 and J is TRBJ1-2, with TRBD1 as a possible D gene (6 bases). The V and J ends lost 5 bases and 7 bases respectively, with 14 bases between them. Germline CDR1 and CDR2: SGHTA and FQGTGA. The CDR3 is 13 amino acids. CDR3: CASSPQGHGGYTF. Here the CDR3 DNA reads TGTGCCAGCAGCCCCCAGGGGCATGGTGGCTACACCTTC.

This chain connects TRBV9 to TRBJ1-2; D gene unclear. Germline lookup yields CDR1 SGDLS and CDR2 YYNGEE. V was shortened by 3 bases and J by 12 bases, with 12 bases between the two germline ends. The CDR3 has 11 amino acids. The CDR3 DNA sequence: TGTGCCAGCAGCGAGCCTGGTCTCGACACCTTC. Protein sequence: CASSEPGLDTF.

The gene calls are TRBV6-1 and TRBJ1-5; 9 nucleotides match TRBD1. The CDR3 spans 19 residues. J was trimmed by 0 bases and V by 0 bases; bases with no gene match: 9. The germline V gene encodes CDR1 MNHNS and CDR2 SASEGT. The CDR3: CASSEAGTGSRDSNQPQHF. The CDR3 coding sequence is TGTGCCAGCAGTGAAGCCGGGACAGGGTCTCGGGATAGCAATCAGCCCCAGCATTTT.

The gene calls are TRBV6-1 and TRBJ2-7; D might be TRBD2 (6 bases). CDR1 is MNHNS and CDR2 is SASEGT in the germline V gene. V dropped 9 bases and J dropped 1 base, with 13 bases sitting between them. CDR3 length equals 13 residues. CDR3 coding DNA: TGTGCCAGTCGAGGACGGGGGTCCTACGAGCAGTACTTC. It codes for CASRGRGSYEQYF.

This clone has a single count. This sequence joins TRBV18 and TRBJ2-7, with 7 positions matching TRBD1. J gave up 0 bases and V 0 bases, and 8 bases lay outside the gene matches. Looked up from germline, CDR1 is KGHSH and CDR2 is LQKENI. The CDR3 runs 17 residues. In DNA form, the CDR3 reads TGTGCCAGCTCACCACCGTTGGGACAGCCGAGCTCCTACGAGCAGTACTTC. This sequence encodes CASSPPLGQPSSYEQYF.

The chain uses TRBV28 and TRBJ2-5, with D perhaps matching TRBD2 (7 bases). The CDR3 is 14 amino acids. V was trimmed by 6 bases and J by 4 bases, leaving 15 bases between them. CDR1 MDHEN and CDR2 SYDVKM come from the germline V gene. DNA of the CDR3: TGTGCCAGCAGGTCCGCGGGGGCTGGAGAGACCCAGTACTTC. Translation gives CASRSAGAGETQYF.

The chain employs TRBV11-2 and TRBJ1-3, with D possibly being TRBD1 (6 bases). The CDR3 sequence is 17 residues long. Germline V lookup: CDR1 SGHAT, CDR2 FQNNGV. V lost 5 bases and J lost 1, with 18 bases in between. CDR3 bases: TGTGCCAGCAGCCCCTGGACAGCGGTGCCATCTGGAAACACCATATATTTT. This gives the protein CASSPWTAVPSGNTIYF.

This clone was seen a single time. This chain connects TRBV18 to TRBJ2-5, with 8 bases fitting TRBD2. The tail of the sequence fits TRBJ2-7 better, so the J call may be wrong. Germline values: CDR1 KGHSH, CDR2 LQKENI. The CDR3 is 15 residues long. CDR3: CASSPGGGLAYEQYF. In nucleotides, the CDR3 is TGTGCCAGCTCACCCGGGGGGGGCCTAGCCTACGAGCAGTACTTC.

The V call is TRBV5-4, the J call TRBJ2-7, with D perhaps matching TRBD2 (6 bases). The CDR3 sequence is 16 residues long. Germline CDR1 and CDR2: SGHNT and YYREEE (reference sequence). Trimming cost V 4 bases and J 2 bases, with 19 bases left between them. As DNA, the CDR3 is TGTGCCAGCAGCGGAGGGTCCTGGGGCCAGACCTACGAGCAGTACTTC. Protein product: CASSGGSWGQTYEQYF.